A selection of T cell receptor beta chains follows, all from one sample in a study of T cell responses to AZD1222 COVID-19 vaccine. Sequencing used immunoSEQ multiplex PCR; TCRdb keeps in-frame clones, though not all of them. The sample has under 200,000 clones; roughly 92% are singletons. Sequencing used peripheral blood, obtained 28 days after the second dose of the MenACWY control vaccine. The receptors stem from an adult who received the MenACWY meningococcal vaccine as a control. Both conserved end residues are trimmed from each CDR3.

J	length	V	CDR3
TRBJ2-7	12	TRBV6-5	ASIGTDYSYEQY
TRBJ1-2	10	TRBV12-3/TRBV12-4	ASSPDRGGYT
TRBJ1-3	7	TRBV9	ASANTIY
TRBJ1-1	12	TRBV30	AWRPGQGAAEAF
TRBJ1-2	9	TRBV30	ASGTGHGYT
TRBJ2-7	14	TRBV18	ASSPLSRDLSYEQY
TRBJ2-7	13	TRBV2	ASRATSGSSYEQY
TRBJ1-2	13	TRBV3-1/TRBV3-2	ASSQDTREYYGYT
TRBJ1-3	10	TRBV6-2/TRBV6-3	ASSGAGYTIY
TRBJ2-7	14	TRBV9	ASSPTPRESSYEQY
TRBJ2-1	8	TRBV7-2	ASSLEEQF
TRBJ1-2	11	TRBV19	ASNTGQGYGYT
TRBJ2-5	9	TRBV20-1	SAEREETQY
TRBJ2-7	10	TRBV6-2/TRBV6-3	ASSYSTYEQY
TRBJ2-7	11	TRBV14	ASSHRDSYEQY
TRBJ2-1	11	TRBV7-3	ASSVTPYNEQF
TRBJ2-2	14	TRBV24-1	ATSDLGKSNTGELF
TRBJ1-1	15	TRBV15	ATSPGLSRSVDTEAF
TRBJ1-5	12	TRBV7-9	ASSLSGGNQPQH
TRBJ2-7	12	TRBV10-2	ASSEASGGYEQY
TRBJ2-5	11	TRBV4-2	ASSQDRQETQY
TRBJ2-1	12	TRBV6-6	ASQRDRGKNEQF
TRBJ1-5	12	TRBV7-2	ASSLTPSSQPQH
TRBJ2-7	12	TRBV27	ASSSRDGSYEQY
TRBJ2-2	11	TRBV5-4	ASSLPPSGELF
TRBJ2-2	14	TRBV19	ASNFGLGLNTGELF
TRBJ1-1	11	TRBV5-6	ASSFWTGGEAF
TRBJ2-1	15	TRBV4-2	ASSQNPGLAGVNEQF
TRBJ1-4	11	TRBV3-1/TRBV3-2	ASSLDSGEKLF
TRBJ2-7	12	TRBV19	ASRPGQGLYEQY
TRBJ2-1	16	TRBV14	ASSQDRRREGRMDEQF
TRBJ2-3	13	TRBV7-3	ASSSVAASADTQY
TRBJ2-3	13	TRBV9	ASSVVAGSTDTQY
TRBJ1-6	13	TRBV5-1	ASSVTGLDNSPLH
TRBJ2-5	12	TRBV24-1	ATSDGREGETQY
TRBJ2-3	13	TRBV7-9	ASSSRKQGADTQY
TRBJ2-3	9	TRBV20-1	SAIEIDTQY
TRBJ2-2	16	TRBV28	ASSLPQGTGSGTGELF
TRBJ1-2	11	TRBV15	ATSRESSYGYT
TRBJ1-1	10	TRBV4-1	ASSQPAAEAF
TRBJ2-7	15	TRBV7-2	ASSEGGTSASSYEQY